Each of the 26 T cell receptor beta chains below was sequenced from the same sample in a study of shared clonotypes between healthy human individuals. Method: immunoSEQ multiplex PCR; TCRdb's copy keeps in-frame clones and lacks some. The profile covers 450,000 to 600,000 clones, with 75% to 85% appearing a single time and roughly 13% taken by the ten largest. The sample was PBMCs. The receptors here all came from a woman aged 40 to 50 in good health. Some clones in this sample may be carry-over from other donors' samples.

With respect to this clone: The same CDR3 also results from other DNA sequences found in this sample. This chain connects TRBV7-2 to TRBJ2-1; 13 bases match TRBD2. There are 15 residues in the CDR3. Trimming cost V 6 bases and J 5 bases; bases outside gene matches: 4. CDR1 SGHTA and CDR2 FQGNSA come from the germline V gene. CDR3 in amino acids: CASSPGLAGNNEQFF. The DNA for the CDR3 is TGTGCCAGCAGTCCGGGACTAGCGGGGAACAATGAGCAGTTCTTC.

V is TRBV6-1 and J is TRBJ2-1; 9 nucleotides line up with TRBD2. This CDR3 spans 13 amino acids. CDR1 MNHNS and CDR2 SASEGT come from the germline V gene. The ends lost 8 bases at V and 9 bases at J; junction bases unmatched: 8. The CDR3 loop is CASGSSGRGEQFF. In DNA, the CDR3 is TGTGCCAGCGGAAGTAGCGGGAGAGGTGAGCAGTTCTTC.

J is TRBJ1-1 and V is TRBV29-1, with 12 bases aligning to TRBD1. This CDR3 comprises 16 residues. The V segment lost 0 bases and the J segment 5 bases; nucleotides outside the gene matches: 7. From germline, CDR1 is SQVTM and CDR2 ANQGSEA. CDR3 sequence reads: CSVEDGTGGSSTEAFF. CDR3 DNA: TGCAGCGTTGAAGATGGGACAGGGGGCAGTAGTACTGAAGCTTTCTTT.

For this clone: One base away lies a much larger clone, so this may be a sequencing read error. The chain uses TRBV1 and TRBJ1-5. TRBV1 is an annotated pseudogene. This CDR3 spans 14 amino acids. CDR3 region: CTSSHGRPGTPQHF. CDR3 bases: TGCACCAGCAGCCATGGACGGCCCGGGACGCCCCAGCATTTT.

The chain links TRBV18 to TRBJ1-4; D is possibly TRBD1 (5 bases). Germline V gives CDR1 KGHSH, CDR2 LQKENI. The germline V and J ends were trimmed by 4 bases and 2 bases, with 8 bases remaining between them. This CDR3 spans 14 amino acids. In DNA, the CDR3 is TGTGCCAGCTCACTACGGGGGACTAATGAAAAACTGTTTTTT. Translated: CASSLRGTNEKLFF. The whole variable domain, filled in from reference TRBV18 and TRBJ1-4, reads NAGVMQNPRHLVRRRGQEARLRCSPMKGHSHVYWYRQLPEEGLKFMVYLQKENIIDESGMPKERFSAEFPKEGPSILRIQQVVRGDSAAYFCASSLRGTNEKLFFGSGTQLSVL.

This clone was detected only once. This sample also contains other DNA sequences that code for the same CDR3. This chain uses TRBV19 with TRBJ2-3; D is uncertain. The germline V and J ends were trimmed by 2 bases and 1 base, with 4 bases remaining between them. This CDR3 has 13 amino acids. The V gene's germline CDR1 is LNHDA and CDR2 SQIVND (reference sequence). As DNA, the CDR3 is TGTGCCAGTAGTATACAGGGCACAGATACGCAGTATTTT. Its protein product is CASSIQGTDTQYF.

The J gene is TRBJ2-6, the V gene TRBV28; D ambiguous. CDR1 and CDR2 (germline): MDHEN, SYDVKM. Trimming cost V 5 bases and J 0 bases, with 5 bases left between them. This CDR3 is 14 amino acids long. CDR3 protein: CASSIISGANVLTF. In DNA form, the CDR3 reads TGTGCCAGCAGTATCATCTCTGGGGCCAACGTCCTGACTTTC.

The V and J genes are TRBV30 and TRBJ2-5, with TRBD2 identical over 14 bases. The CDR3 is made up of 17 amino acids. CDR1 is GTSNPN, CDR2 SVGIG, per germline (reference sequence). J was trimmed by 1 base and V by 1 base; bases with no gene match: 5. The CDR3 spells CAWSAGLAGGFQETQYF. For the CDR3, the DNA is TGTGCCTGGAGTGCAGGACTAGCGGGAGGTTTCCAAGAGACCCAGTACTTC.

The chain has TRBV5-1 and TRBJ1-3; D not resolved. CDR3 size: 15 residues. Germline CDR1 is SGHRS and CDR2 is YFSETQ. The V end was cut by 0 bases, the J end by 0 bases, with 7 bases between. CDR3 bases: TGCGCCAGCAGCTTGGGGGCAGGCTCTGGAAACACCATATATTTT. Translation: CASSLGAGSGNTIYF.

V is TRBV6-5 and J is TRBJ1-5, with a tentative D call TRBD1 (6 bases). CDR1 MNHEY and CDR2 SVGAGI come from the germline V gene. CDR3 length equals 15 residues. Deletions cut 5 bases from V and 7 bases from J, with 18 bases between. The CDR3 sequence is CASSNRRTVGQPQHF. The CDR3 DNA is TGTGCCAGCAGTAACCGTAGGACAGTCGGACAGCCCCAGCATTTT.

The V and J genes are TRBV27 and TRBJ2-3; D perhaps matches TRBD2 (5 bases). Germline CDR1 is MNHEY and CDR2 is SMNVEV (reference sequence). The CDR3 covers 15 residues. Trimming took 3 bases from V and 1 from J, leaving 11 bases between them. CDR3 nucleotide sequence: TGTGCCAGCAGTTTTGGGCCGAGGGGCACAGATACGCAGTATTTT. It codes for CASSFGPRGTDTQYF.

This chain uses TRBV9 with TRBJ2-1; no firm D call. Germline lookup yields CDR1 SGDLS and CDR2 YYNGEE. This CDR3 is built from 16 residues. Deletions cut 0 bases from V and 0 bases from J, with 10 bases between. In nucleotides, the CDR3 is TGTGCCAGCAGCGTAGAGCCCAGCATCTCCTACAATGAGCAGTTCTTC. Protein product: CASSVEPSISYNEQFF.

This clone showed up just a few times. This sequence joins TRBV2 and TRBJ1-4, with 7 bases fitting TRBD1. Trimming at V came to 5 bases and at J to 3 bases, leaving 3 bases not matched to a gene. Germline V lookup: CDR1 SNHLY, CDR2 FYNNEI. The CDR3 runs to 14 residues. CDR3 sequence reads: CASSRGQPNEKLFF. The CDR3 nucleotides read TGTGCCAGCAGTAGGGGACAGCCTAATGAAAAACTGTTTTTT. Using reference TRBV2 and TRBJ1-4 for the parts outside the CDR3, the full variable domain is EPEVTQTPSHQVTQMGQEVILRCVPISNHLYFYWYRQILGQKVEFLVSFYNNEISEKSEIFDDQFSVERPDGSNFTLKIRSTKLEDSAMYFCASSRGQPNEKLFFGSGTQLSVL.

The chain employs TRBV5-4 and TRBJ2-3, with D possibly TRBD2 on 6 matching bases. This CDR3 contains 15 residues. Germline lookup yields CDR1 SGHNT and CDR2 YYREEE (reference sequence). V was cut by 4 bases and J by 3 bases, with 15 bases left in between. The CDR3, as DNA: TGTGCCAGCAGCCTGGGACCCGGAGGGACAGATACGCAGTATTTT. The encoded protein is CASSLGPGGTDTQYF.

The chain links TRBV7-2 to TRBJ1-4; D is ambiguous. This CDR3 has 16 amino acids. The ends were cut back, 3 bases at V and 0 bases at J, with 11 bases in the middle. Germline V CDR1 and CDR2: SGHTA, FQGNSA. CDR3 nucleotide sequence: TGTGCCAGCAGCTTTAATGGTCCTTCAACTAATGAAAAACTGTTTTTT. Residues: CASSFNGPSTNEKLFF.

The gene calls are TRBV19 and TRBJ1-5; D not resolved. This CDR3 comprises 16 residues. Trimming pared 3 bases from V and 2 bases from J, leaving 14 bases between. CDR1 and CDR2 from the germline V gene are LNHDA and SQIVND (reference sequence). This chain's CDR3 is CASSIRPPGGNQPQHF. The DNA for the CDR3 is TGTGCCAGTAGTATCCGACCTCCAGGCGGCAATCAGCCCCAGCATTTT.

There are many counts of this clone. The chain couples TRBV14 to TRBJ1-3, with unresolved D. The CDR3 loop spans 13 amino acids. Germline loops: CDR1 SGHDN, CDR2 FVKESK. V lost 1 base and J lost 0, with 1 base in between. For the CDR3, the DNA is TGTGCCAGCAGCCAAGCCTCTGGAAACACCATATATTTT. Translated: CASSQASGNTIYF.

The rearrangement uses TRBV19 and TRBJ2-7, with D possibly TRBD1 on 6 matching bases. This CDR3 contains 15 residues. Germline lookup yields CDR1 LNHDA and CDR2 SQIVND (reference sequence). Trimming took 5 bases from V and 6 from J, leaving 20 bases between them. In DNA form, the CDR3 reads TGTGCCAGTAGTCACGGGAAGGGGGTTGTCTTCGAGCAGTACTTC. It codes for CASSHGKGVVFEQYF.

The chain has TRBV15 and TRBJ1-2, with 9 bases matching TRBD1. Germline V CDR1 and CDR2: LNHNV, YYDKDF (reference sequence). The CDR3 loop spans 16 amino acids. With V trimmed by 2 bases and J by 4 bases, 8 bases remained unmatched. CDR3 nucleotide sequence: TGTGCCACCAGCAGACAACCGGGACAGGGAGGCTATGGCTACACCTTC. Amino acids: CATSRQPGQGGYGYTF.

The rearrangement links TRBV28 to TRBJ2-1; 9 positions match TRBD2. With V trimmed by 7 bases and J by 5 bases, 9 bases remained unmatched. The CDR3 runs 15 residues. Germline V lookup: CDR1 MDHEN, CDR2 SYDVKM. In DNA form, the CDR3 reads TGTGCCAGCACCTTAGCGGGAGTGGCCCACAATGAGCAGTTCTTC. As protein: CASTLAGVAHNEQFF.

J is TRBJ2-5 and V is TRBV10-3; 14 bases line up with TRBD2. Germline values: CDR1 ENHRY, CDR2 SYGVKD. The CDR3 spans 20 residues. Unmatched junction bases numbered 17, after V lost 4 bases and J lost 4 bases. The CDR3: CAISGRNTGTSGSIGETQYF. The CDR3 DNA is TGTGCCATCAGTGGCCGGAACACTGGGACTAGCGGGAGTATTGGAGAGACCCAGTACTTC.

V usage is TRBV5-1 and J usage is TRBJ2-5; 7 bases align to TRBD1. The DNA end is a closer match to TRBJ2-7, so the J assignment may be wrong. CDR1 is SGHRS, CDR2 YFSETQ, per germline. This CDR3 is 16 amino acids long. CDR3 nucleotide sequence: TGCGCCAGCAGCTTGGCCCCGGGGACAGAAGGCCACGAGCAGTACTTC. It specifies CASSLAPGTEGHEQYF.

The rearrangement joins TRBV19 to TRBJ2-1; D possibly corresponds to TRBD2 (5 bases). V dropped 8 bases and J dropped 0 bases, with 17 bases sitting between them. This CDR3 has 16 amino acids. Per germline, CDR1 LNHDA and CDR2 SQIVND (reference sequence). CDR3 in amino acids: CASGGLLAFSYNEQFF. The CDR3 region has the DNA TGTGCCAGTGGTGGCCTTTTAGCGTTCTCCTACAATGAGCAGTTCTTC. The full variable domain, completed using reference TRBV19 and TRBJ2-1, is DGGITQSPKYLFRKEGQNVTLSCEQNLNHDAMYWYRQDPGQGLRLIYYSQIVNDFQKGDIAEGYSVSREKKESFPLTVTSAQKNPTAFYLCASGGLLAFSYNEQFFGPGTRLTVL.

The V and J genes are TRBV27 and TRBJ2-5; D uncertain. Germline CDR1 and CDR2: MNHEY and SMNVEV (reference sequence). CDR3 length equals 13 residues. V lost 0 bases and J lost 5, with 7 bases in between. The CDR3 coding sequence is TGTGCCAGCAGTTTATCCACAAGCGAGACCCAGTACTTC. It specifies CASSLSTSETQYF.

The chain combines TRBV30 with TRBJ2-5; D gene ambiguous. In germline, CDR1 is GTSNPN, CDR2 SVGIG (reference sequence). V was cut by 5 bases and J by 0 bases, with 7 bases left in between. CDR3 size: 12 residues. For the CDR3, the DNA is TGTGCCTGGGCCCGGGACCAAGAGACCCAGTACTTC. This translates into CAWARDQETQYF.

V gene TRBV2 combines with J gene TRBJ1-2; D uncertain. The CDR3 is made up of 12 amino acids. Germline assignment: CDR1 SNHLY and CDR2 FYNNEI. V was clipped by 8 bases and J by 5 bases, with 12 bases between them. In nucleotides, the CDR3 is TGTGCCAGCTTTGACCCATCGTATGGCTACACCTTC. Translated, it gives CASFDPSYGYTF.